This T cell receptor beta chain was profiled in a study of neurological immune-mediated disorders. Study-wide findings and caveats: HTLV-1-associated myelopathy had the most TCR clonal expansion, while multiple sclerosis had the least, a level that fell below healthy controls.

The unsorted libraries were generated from a total of 2 million PBMCs, which had been stored in RNAlater at -80 C. The germline gives CDR1 SGHKS, CDR2 YYEKEE (reference sequence). This CDR3 spans 14 amino acids. After removal of 1 base from V and 6 bases from J, the junction contained 1 base not matched to a gene. TCRdb passed the 5' RACE reads through MiXCR, listing each CDR3 protein once. The sample records about 55,000 distinct CDR3 sequences, 3.6% being singletons. This clonotype was detected many times. What it binds is not known. Source material: PBMCs. This clonotype was obtained from a man aged 25-40 years with multiple sclerosis. This rearrangement joins TRBV5-5 to TRBJ2-3, with 11 bases aligning to TRBD2. The CDR3, as DNA: TGTGCCAGCAGCTTGCTAGCGGGGGGTGATACGCAGTATTTT. Translation gives CASSLLAGGDTQYF.